The clone carrying this T cell receptor beta chain was seen ten or more times. Its antigen is not identified. The data were taken from a study of neurological immune-mediated disorders. Study outcomes and limitations: In HTLV-1-associated myelopathy, TCR clonal expansion was greatest, whereas multiple sclerosis had the least, falling below healthy controls. No sharing of CDR3 amino acid sequences was observed among expanded clones across subjects, suggesting private repertoires in all groups.

Trimming pared 3 bases from V and 0 bases from J, leaving 11 bases between. There are 15 residues in the CDR3. Germline values: CDR1 LGHDT, CDR2 YNNKEL (reference sequence). As for the cDNA, it was generated by 5'RACE with 10-nucleotide random UMIs. MiXCR, run by TCRdb on the 5' RACE reads, gives a single entry per CDR3 protein. This repertoire shows 65,000 to 95,000 distinct CDR3 sequences, 5% to 6% found once; its top ten account for approximately 8%. Time point meaning: longitudinal time-point 2. 2 million unsorted PBMCs were stored in RNAlater at -80 °C before RNA extraction. This chain connects TRBV3-1 to TRBJ1-1; perhaps TRBD1 as D (6 bases). This receptor was identified in a woman aged 55-70 years with multiple sclerosis. Material: PBMCs. The CDR3 DNA reads TGTGCCAGCAGCCAGGGTAGGGACATGAACACTGAAGCTTTCTTT. It yields the protein CASSQGRDMNTEAFF.